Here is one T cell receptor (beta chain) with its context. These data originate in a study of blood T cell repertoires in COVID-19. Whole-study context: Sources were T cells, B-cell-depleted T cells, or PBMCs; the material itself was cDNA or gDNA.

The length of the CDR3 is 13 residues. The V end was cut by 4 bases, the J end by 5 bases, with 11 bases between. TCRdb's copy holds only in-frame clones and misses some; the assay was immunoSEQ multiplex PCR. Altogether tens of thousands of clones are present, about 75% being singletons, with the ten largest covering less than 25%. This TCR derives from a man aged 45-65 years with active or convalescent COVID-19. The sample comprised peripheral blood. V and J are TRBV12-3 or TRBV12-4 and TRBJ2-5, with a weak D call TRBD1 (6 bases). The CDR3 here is CASSWGLGETQYF. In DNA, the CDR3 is TGTGCCAGCAGTTGGGGGCTGGGGGAGACCCAGTACTTC.